A single sample is the source of the 29 T cell receptor beta chains below, sequenced in a study of shared clonotypes between healthy human individuals. It was CD45RO-negative cells, positively selected for CCR7, that made up naive CD8 cells, with terminally differentiated effector memory CD45RA+ cells excluded. TCRdb's copy holds only in-frame clones and misses some; the assay was immunoSEQ multiplex PCR. The table lists fewer than 850,000 clones, 90% to 97% of them singletons. The sequencing input was naive CD8+ T cells sorted from blood. The receptors originated from a young man in good health.

V usage is TRBV7-9 and J usage is TRBJ1-5; the D is unclear. This CDR3 has 12 amino acids. CDR1 is SEHNR and CDR2 is FQNEAQ in the germline V gene (reference sequence). V gave up 5 bases and J gave up 6 bases, with 8 bases separating them. The CDR3 coding sequence is TGTGCCAGCAGCCCTGACTTTCAGCCCCAGCATTTT. It codes for CASSPDFQPQHF.

This chain joins TRBV29-1 and TRBJ2-1; D possibly matches TRBD1 or TRBD2 (7 bases each). The length of the CDR3 is 14 residues. Trimming pared 0 bases from V and 6 bases from J, leaving 12 bases between. Germline CDR1 SQVTM, CDR2 ANQGSEA. CDR3 coding DNA: TGCAGCGTTGAAGACAGGGGGGAGGGCAATGAGCAGTTCTTC. This sequence encodes CSVEDRGEGNEQFF.

The chain joins TRBV7-9 to TRBJ2-7; D call uncertain. Germline CDR1 and CDR2: SEHNR and FQNEAQ (reference sequence). The CDR3 runs to 14 residues. The V end lost 5 bases, the J end lost 7 bases, and 18 bases lay between the germline ends. CDR3 protein: CASSQVELTREQYF. Here the CDR3 DNA reads TGTGCCAGCAGCCAGGTTGAACTTACGAGGGAGCAGTACTTC. Looking up the rest from reference TRBV7-9 and TRBJ2-7 gives the full variable domain: DTGVSQNPRHKITKRGQNVTFRCDPISEHNRLYWYRQTLGQGPEFLTYFQNEAQLEKSRLLSDRFSAERPKGSFSTLEIQRTEQGDSAMYLCASSQVELTREQYFGPGTRLTVT.

The V and J genes are TRBV7-2 and TRBJ2-7; D not certain. The germline V gene has CDR1 SGHTA and CDR2 FQGNSA. V was pared by 4 bases and J by 2 bases, with 12 bases between. This CDR3 region has 14 residues. This CDR3 reads CASSSARIPYEQYF. In DNA form, the CDR3 reads TGTGCCAGCAGCTCCGCCAGGATCCCCTACGAGCAGTACTTC.

The chain couples TRBV12-5 to TRBJ1-2; tentatively, D is TRBD1 (5 bases). Per germline, CDR1 LGHNT and CDR2 FRNRAP. CDR3 length equals 14 residues. Trimming shortened V by 6 bases and J by 8 bases, and 19 bases separated the two germline ends. The CDR3 sequence: CASGPDIRRGGYTF. In nucleotides, the CDR3 is TGTGCTAGTGGCCCCGACATTCGCCGGGGCGGCTACACCTTC.

The chain links TRBV6-5 to TRBJ2-7; no clear D gene. The CDR3 consists of 14 residues. Trimming removed 6 bases from V and 0 bases from J, with 12 bases in between. Germline V gene data show CDR1 as MNHEY and CDR2 as SVGAGI. DNA for the CDR3: TGTGCCAGCAGGCTCGTCGGGCGCTCCTACGAGCAGTACTTC. Protein: CASRLVGRSYEQYF.

The J gene is TRBJ2-1, the V gene TRBV7-9, with TRBD2 matching over 9 bases. CDR3 length equals 16 residues. Germline V gives CDR1 SEHNR, CDR2 FQNEAQ (reference sequence). With 0 bases clipped from V and 5 bases from J, the junction kept 5 bases outside the gene matches. CDR3 DNA sequence: TGTGCCAGCAGCTTAGCGCGAAGCGGGAGGAACAATGAGCAGTTCTTC. It translates to CASSLARSGRNNEQFF.

The chain carries TRBV7-9 and TRBJ2-7; weak D call: TRBD1 (7 bases). Germline CDR1 and CDR2: SEHNR and FQNEAQ (reference sequence). The ends were cut back, 1 base at V and 0 bases at J, with 16 bases in the middle. The CDR3 length is 17 residues. The CDR3 sequence is CASSLEGGQPRSYEQYF. In DNA, the CDR3 is TGTGCCAGCAGCTTAGAGGGGGGACAGCCGCGCTCCTACGAGCAGTACTTC.

The chain carries TRBV2 and TRBJ1-1; D is unresolved. CDR3 length: 15 residues. The V gene's germline CDR1 is SNHLY and CDR2 FYNNEI. V was shortened by 2 bases and J by 2 bases, with 12 bases between the two germline ends. CDR3 DNA sequence: TGTGCCAGCAGTGAACGTGGCAGTAGAAACACTGAAGCTTTCTTT. Amino acids: CASSERGSRNTEAFF.

The CDR3 DNA reads TGCGCCAGCAGCCAAGATCTCGGGGAACTAGTCGGTCGGCGGTACTTC. This encodes CASSQDLGELVGRRYF. The rearrangement uses TRBV4-3 and TRBJ2-7; D possibly corresponds to TRBD2 (5 bases). V lost 0 bases and J 12 bases, leaving 24 bases between the germline ends. CDR1 and CDR2 (germline): LGHNA, YSLEER. This CDR3 has 16 amino acids.

This clone was seen a single time. This chain connects TRBV2 to TRBJ2-7, with D unclear. Germline V CDR1 and CDR2: SNHLY, FYNNEI. CDR3 length equals 11 residues. Trimming cost V 4 bases and J 3 bases, with 4 bases left between them. CDR3 loop: CASSGDYEQYF. The DNA for the CDR3 is TGTGCCAGCAGTGGAGACTACGAGCAGTACTTC.

With regard to this clone: The same CDR3 also results from other DNA sequences found in this sample. The V gene is TRBV29-1, the J gene TRBJ1-1, with a weak D call TRBD1 (5 bases). This CDR3 is built from 12 residues. The ends were cut back, 3 bases at V and 1 base at J, with 6 bases in the middle. In germline, CDR1 is SQVTM, CDR2 ANQGSEA. DNA of the CDR3: TGCAGCGTTGAGGGGCAGAACACTGAAGCTTTCTTT. Translation: CSVEGQNTEAFF.

The chain combines TRBV7-6 with TRBJ2-1; D remains ambiguous. This CDR3 is built from 13 residues. Germline V lookup: CDR1 SGHVS, CDR2 FNYEAQ. V lost 6 bases to trimming and J lost 5 bases, with 11 bases between them. This CDR3 reads CASSSGPHNEQFF. CDR3 coding DNA: TGTGCCAGCAGTTCCGGGCCTCACAATGAGCAGTTCTTC.

This sequence joins TRBV2 and TRBJ1-3; a possible D gene is TRBD1 (5 bases). CDR1 is SNHLY, CDR2 FYNNEI, per germline. CDR3 size: 15 residues. V dropped 3 bases and J dropped 2 bases, with 11 bases sitting between them. The CDR3 sequence: CASSDYQGAGNTIYF. The CDR3 region has the DNA TGTGCCAGCAGTGACTATCAGGGAGCTGGAAACACCATATATTTT.

In nucleotides, the CDR3 is TGTGCCAGCAGTGATCCCGGAGCGAACACTGAAGCTTTCTTT. Translation: CASSDPGANTEAFF. The V and J genes are TRBV2 and TRBJ1-1; no firm D call. The germline V gene has CDR1 SNHLY and CDR2 FYNNEI. The V and J ends lost 3 bases and 1 base respectively, with 9 bases between them. CDR3 length equals 14 residues.

The chain joins TRBV10-1 to TRBJ2-7; D is undetermined. Trimming removed 2 bases from V and 5 bases from J, with 10 bases in between. The germline V gene encodes CDR1 WNHNN and CDR2 SYGVQD (reference sequence). The CDR3 consists of 13 residues. CDR3 bases: TGCGCCAGCAGTGAGGGGATATCCAACGAGCAGTACTTC. Protein: CASSEGISNEQYF.

The chain joins TRBV19 to TRBJ2-7; TRBD2 matches at 11 bases. CDR3 length: 16 residues. Germline V gene data show CDR1 as LNHDA and CDR2 as SQIVND (reference sequence). V was pared by 4 bases and J by 5 bases, with 10 bases of the junction left unmatched. CDR3 nucleotide sequence: TGTGCCAGTAGTAAGTTAGCGGGAGGGGGCTTGCACGAGCAGTACTTC. This codes for CASSKLAGGGLHEQYF.

The genes are TRBV5-1 and TRBJ2-3; TRBD1 agrees at 9 bases. This CDR3 is built from 15 residues. Trimming cost V 7 bases and J 6 bases; bases outside gene matches: 12. Germline loops: CDR1 SGHRS, CDR2 YFSETQ. For the CDR3, the DNA is TGCGCCAGCCTGTTGGGACAGGGAAGAAGGGATACGCAGTATTTT. Residues: CASLLGQGRRDTQYF.

The J gene is TRBJ1-2, the V gene TRBV10-1; tentative D call: TRBD1 (6 bases). CDR3 length equals 13 residues. Trimming pared 0 bases from V and 5 bases from J, leaving 7 bases between. From germline, CDR1 is WNHNN and CDR2 SYGVQD (reference sequence). The DNA of the CDR3 is TGCGCCAGCAGTGAGTCGAGGGGGTATGGCTACACCTTC. It codes for CASSESRGYGYTF.

The genes are TRBV19 and TRBJ2-1; 9 bases agree with TRBD2. Germline trimming cut 8 bases from V and 2 bases from J; bases unmatched to any gene: 7. The germline gives CDR1 LNHDA, CDR2 SQIVND (reference sequence). CDR3 length: 15 residues. CDR3 amino acids: CASGIAGATYNEQFF. The CDR3 DNA sequence: TGTGCCAGTGGAATAGCGGGAGCAACCTACAATGAGCAGTTCTTC. The full variable domain, in which reference TRBV19 and TRBJ2-1 provide the parts outside the CDR3, is DGGITQSPKYLFRKEGQNVTLSCEQNLNHDAMYWYRQDPGQGLRLIYYSQIVNDFQKGDIAEGYSVSREKKESFPLTVTSAQKNPTAFYLCASGIAGATYNEQFFGPGTRLTVL.

The J gene is TRBJ2-7, the V gene TRBV7-6; 7 nucleotides line up with TRBD1. This CDR3 has 13 amino acids. Per germline, CDR1 SGHVS and CDR2 FNYEAQ. V was pared by 4 bases and J by 5 bases, with 5 bases of the junction left unmatched. DNA for the CDR3: TGTGCCAGCAGCTACTACGGACAGGACGAGCAGTACTTC. Encoded protein: CASSYYGQDEQYF. The complete variable domain, with remaining parts taken from reference TRBV7-6 and TRBJ2-7, reads GAGVSQSPRYKVTKRGQDVALRCDPISGHVSLYWYRQALGQGPEFLTYFNYEAQQDKSGLPNDRFSAERPEGSISTLTIQRTEQRDSAMYRCASSYYGQDEQYFGPGTRLTVT.

V and J are TRBV5-6 and TRBJ1-3; D not certain. Trimming left V 0 bases short and J 2 bases short, with 6 bases between. There are 14 residues in the CDR3. Germline V gene sequence: CDR1 SGHDT, CDR2 YYEEEE. CDR3 bases: TGTGCCAGCAGCTTGGGGGGAACTGGAAACACCATATATTTT. Encoded protein: CASSLGGTGNTIYF.

The sample holds one count of this clone. V usage is TRBV5-6 and J usage is TRBJ1-1, with D uncertain. The CDR3 has 12 amino acids. CDR1 is SGHDT, CDR2 YYEEEE, per germline. V gave up 6 bases and J gave up 3 bases, with 9 bases separating them. As DNA, the CDR3 is TGTGCCAGCACCCTTGGTGACACTGAAGCTTTCTTT. This sequence encodes CASTLGDTEAFF.

This rearrangement joins TRBV7-8 to TRBJ2-7; D may match TRBD1 or TRBD2 (5 bases each). Germline values: CDR1 SGHVS, CDR2 FQNEAQ. CDR3 size: 17 residues. Trimming took 4 bases from V and 4 from J, leaving 23 bases between them. The DNA of the CDR3 is TGTGCCAGCAGCTCCAGGATAAGAGAGGGGTGGTTATACGAGCAGTACTTC. Encoded protein: CASSSRIREGWLYEQYF.

The chain combines TRBV6-5 with TRBJ2-2, with D unresolved. Germline V gene lookup returns CDR1 MNHEY and CDR2 SVGAGI. The germline V and J ends were trimmed by 0 bases and 5 bases, with 10 bases remaining between them. The CDR3 consists of 15 residues. The CDR3 reads CASSYSPEVTGELFF. CDR3 DNA: TGTGCCAGCAGTTACTCCCCTGAAGTAACCGGGGAGCTGTTTTTT.

The rearrangement uses TRBV7-9 and TRBJ2-7; no firm D call. Germline V gene lookup returns CDR1 SEHNR and CDR2 FQNEAQ (reference sequence). Trimming took off 5 bases at V and 6 bases at J, with 11 bases between the two ends. The CDR3 loop spans 12 amino acids. This chain's CDR3 is CASSPGLSEQYF. The CDR3 DNA is TGTGCCAGCAGCCCAGGCCTGAGCGAGCAGTACTTC.

The rearrangement uses TRBV5-1 and TRBJ2-1; TRBD2 aligns across 9 bases. V was clipped by 2 bases and J by 3 bases; unmatched bases: 3. Germline values: CDR1 SGHRS, CDR2 YFSETQ. The CDR3 is made up of 15 amino acids. The CDR3 coding sequence is TGCGCCAGCAGCTTAGCGGGAGGTTTCTACAATGAGCAGTTCTTC. It is translated as CASSLAGGFYNEQFF.

The rearrangement links TRBV29-1 to TRBJ2-1; a possible D gene is TRBD1 (6 bases). The CDR3 spans 13 residues. In germline, CDR1 is SQVTM, CDR2 ANQGSEA. Trimming cost V 3 bases and J 4 bases, with 10 bases left between them. CDR3 sequence (DNA): TGCAGCGTTGATCGGCAGGGGTACAATGAGCAGTTCTTC. Its protein product is CSVDRQGYNEQFF.

The rearrangement joins TRBV5-1 to TRBJ2-1; D is ambiguous. V lost 6 bases and J 0 bases, leaving 10 bases between the germline ends. The length of the CDR3 is 14 residues. Germline values: CDR1 SGHRS, CDR2 YFSETQ. For the CDR3, the DNA is TGCGCCAGCACTTTGCCGAGCTCCTACAATGAGCAGTTCTTC. Protein: CASTLPSSYNEQFF. Full variable domain (remainder filled in from reference TRBV5-1 and TRBJ2-1): KAGVTQTPRYLIKTRGQQVTLSCSPISGHRSVSWYQQTPGQGLQFLFEYFSETQRNKGNFPGRFSGRQFSNSRSEMNVSTLELGDSALYLCASTLPSSYNEQFFGPGTRLTVL.